Following are 2 T cell receptor beta chains from one sample sequenced in a study of blood T cell repertoires in COVID-19. Assay used: immunoSEQ multiplex PCR; TCRdb lists only in-frame clones, some missing. The profile covers around 80,000 clones, with approximately 85% appearing a single time and 25% to 30% taken by the ten largest. The sample consisted of peripheral blood. These receptors were obtained from a human donor in a cohort sampled during active COVID-19.

The chain employs TRBV5-4 and TRBJ2-1; D is perhaps TRBD1 (6 bases). Looked up from germline, CDR1 is SGHNT and CDR2 is YYREEE (reference sequence). The length of the CDR3 is 16 residues. V was trimmed by 4 bases and J by 0 bases, leaving 14 bases between them. The DNA of the CDR3 is TGTGCCAGCAGCCTGGGGGCCCTCAGCTCCTACAATGAGCAGTTCTTC. This codes for CASSLGALSSYNEQFF. Variable domain in full (rest from reference TRBV5-4 and TRBJ2-1): ETGVTQSPTHLIKTRGQQVTLRCSSQSGHNTVSWYQQALGQGPQFIFQYYREEENGRGNFPPRFSGLQFPNYSSELNVNALELDDSALYLCASSLGALSSYNEQFFGPGTRLTVL.

The chain links TRBV11-2 to TRBJ2-1, with D unclear. Germline V gene data show CDR1 as SGHAT and CDR2 as FQNNGV. This CDR3 has 14 residues. Trimming shortened V by 6 bases and J by 0 bases, and 9 bases separated the two germline ends. The CDR3 DNA follows: TGTGCCAGCAGTTCCCTGAGCTCCTACAATGAGCAGTTCTTC. Protein product: CASSSLSSYNEQFF.